The 23 T cell receptor beta chains below all came from one sample that was sequenced in a study of type 1 regulatory T cells. In TCRdb, the reads were re-called with MiXCR into one record per CDR3 protein. Of 15,000 to 20,000 distinct CDR3 sequences in the sample, 9.5% to 13% are singletons; the top ten hold around 2.8%. The sample was CD4+ T cells, either the whole sample or a sorted fraction (not recorded which). The receptors here all came from a human donor in good health.

Ten or more counts support this clonotype. The gene calls are TRBV10-3 and TRBJ2-2, with 8 bases identical to TRBD1. The V gene's germline CDR1 is ENHRY and CDR2 SYGVKD. CDR3 length equals 15 residues. The trim removed 3 bases at V and 8 bases at J, leaving 8 bases unmatched. This chain's CDR3 is CAISDGRGPAGELFF. The CDR3 bases are TGTGCCATCAGTGATGGCAGGGGGCCGGCAGGGGAGCTGTTTTTT.

This clonotype was seen a handful of times. J is TRBJ1-6 and V is TRBV6-1; a weak D match, TRBD1 (5 bases). The V gene's germline CDR1 is MNHNS and CDR2 SASEGT. The V end lost 4 bases, the J end lost 6 bases, and 10 bases lay between the germline ends. This CDR3 is 14 amino acids long. The CDR3 bases are TGTGCCAGCAGTGGTTGGGGGATTAATTCACCCCTCCACTTT. It encodes CASSGWGINSPLHF.

As for this clonotype: A much larger clone differs by one base, so this may be a read error. The CDR3 does not end in the conserved phenylalanine or tryptophan, so this is likely a read error. V gene TRBV13 combines with J gene TRBJ1-2; 8 positions match TRBD1. CDR1 and CDR2 from the germline V gene are PRHDT and FYEKMQ (reference sequence). With V trimmed by 1 base and J by 5 bases, 6 bases remained unmatched. The CDR3 runs to 15 residues. CDR3 protein: CASSLAAGGAYGYTV. For the CDR3, the DNA is TGTGCCAGCAGCTTAGCCGCAGGGGGCGCGTATGGCTACACCGTC.

This clonotype was seen at least ten times. This chain links TRBV16 with TRBJ1-6, with D possibly matching TRBD1 (5 bases). CDR1 is KGHSY and CDR2 is FQNENV in the germline V gene. The ends were cut back, 2 bases at V and 0 bases at J, with 11 bases in the middle. The CDR3 spans 17 residues. The CDR3 sequence: CASSQQGRSSYNSPLHF. The DNA for the CDR3 is TGTGCCAGCAGCCAACAGGGACGGAGCTCCTATAATTCACCCCTCCACTTT.

By sample share, this clonotype is medium-sized. The chain is built from TRBV18 and TRBJ1-5; no clear D. V was cut by 6 bases and J by 1 base, with 13 bases left in between. Germline V CDR1 and CDR2: KGHSH, LQKENI. The CDR3 covers 15 residues. CDR3 in DNA: TGTGCCAGCTCGCCCATTAGCAGGAGCAATCAGCCCCAGCATTTT. Its protein product is CASSPISRSNQPQHF. The complete variable domain, with remaining parts taken from reference TRBV18 and TRBJ1-5, reads NAGVMQNPRHLVRRRGQEARLRCSPMKGHSHVYWYRQLPEEGLKFMVYLQKENIIDESGMPKERFSAEFPKEGPSILRIQQVVRGDSAAYFCASSPISRSNQPQHFGDGTRLSIL.

This clonotype came up a few times. The V call is TRBV29-1, the J call TRBJ2-1; 9 nucleotides match TRBD1. Trimming cost V 8 bases and J 2 bases; bases outside gene matches: 7. Germline V CDR1 and CDR2: SQVTM, ANQGSEA. The CDR3 runs 14 residues. The CDR3 protein is CSQSRQGAYNEQFF. The CDR3 coding sequence is TGCAGCCAATCCAGACAGGGGGCCTACAATGAGCAGTTCTTC.

This clonotype was seen at least ten times. The V call is TRBV13, the J call TRBJ2-5; D possibly corresponds to TRBD2 (6 bases). Germline V gives CDR1 PRHDT, CDR2 FYEKMQ (reference sequence). This CDR3 is built from 17 residues. V lost 1 base and J lost 4, with 19 bases in between. CDR3 amino acids: CASSLAGVGPAGETQYF. DNA of the CDR3: TGTGCCAGCAGCTTAGCGGGAGTAGGGCCCGCGGGAGAGACCCAGTACTTC.

This clonotype was counted ten times or more. The CDR3 region has the DNA TGTGCCAGCAGCTTCCAGGGGAGAGGGATGAACACTGAAGCTTTCTTT. It specifies CASSFQGRGMNTEAFF. This chain links TRBV7-2 with TRBJ1-1; perhaps TRBD1 as D (6 bases). Trimming removed 3 bases from V and 0 bases from J, with 14 bases in between. Germline lookup yields CDR1 SGHTA and CDR2 FQGNSA. The CDR3 contains 16 residues. Combining the CDR3 with reference TRBV7-2 and TRBJ1-1 gives the whole variable domain GAGVSQSPSNKVTEKGKDVELRCDPISGHTALYWYRQSLGQGLEFLIYFQGNSAPDKSGLPSDRFSAERTGGSVSTLTIQRTQQEDSAVYLCASSFQGRGMNTEAFFGQGTRLTVV.

This clonotype was recorded a few times. V is TRBV20-1 and J is TRBJ2-7; unclear D gene. Deletions cut 0 bases from V and 7 bases from J, with 10 bases between. The CDR3 spans 12 residues. Germline V gene data show CDR1 as DFQATT and CDR2 as SNEGSKA (reference sequence). CDR3 protein: CSARDIPGEQYF. CDR3 bases: TGCAGTGCTAGAGATATTCCTGGGGAGCAGTACTTC.

This clonotype was seen repeatedly, ten times or more. The rearrangement links TRBV9 to TRBJ2-4; D may correspond to TRBD1 or TRBD2 (5 bases each). Per the germline V gene, CDR1 is SGDLS and CDR2 is YYNGEE. The CDR3 totals 13 residues. V lost 4 bases and J 9 bases, leaving 14 bases between the germline ends. This CDR3 reads CASSNRGWGIQYF. DNA of the CDR3: TGTGCCAGCAGCAATCGGGGCTGGGGCATTCAGTACTTC.

Many counts were recorded for this clonotype. V is TRBV7-2 and J is TRBJ2-1; 8 bases line up with TRBD2. V shed 4 bases and J 7 bases; nucleotides not matched to a gene: 12. The V gene's germline CDR1 is SGHTA and CDR2 FQGNSA. This CDR3 comprises 16 residues. CDR3 DNA sequence: TGTGCCAGCAGCTCCGTTTCGGGAGGGAGCCGGAATGAGCAGTTCTTC. Translation gives CASSSVSGGSRNEQFF.

This clonotype was seen ten or more times. V usage is TRBV10-3 and J usage is TRBJ2-5; 8 bases fit TRBD2. With V trimmed by 6 bases and J by 0 bases, 3 bases remained unmatched. This CDR3 contains 14 residues. Germline V gives CDR1 ENHRY, CDR2 SYGVKD. CDR3 sequence reads: CAISLLADQETQYF. The CDR3 DNA sequence: TGTGCCATCAGCTTACTAGCGGACCAAGAGACCCAGTACTTC.

At least ten counts were recorded for this clonotype. This chain joins TRBV6-5 and TRBJ2-1; tentatively, D is TRBD2 (6 bases). Germline V gives CDR1 MNHEY, CDR2 SVGAGI. V was trimmed by 5 bases and J by 9 bases, leaving 20 bases between them. This CDR3 contains 15 residues. The CDR3 reads CASSPEFTEGGEQFF. As DNA, the CDR3 is TGTGCCAGCAGTCCTGAATTTACCGAGGGAGGTGAGCAGTTCTTC.

Turning to this clonotype: Just one base apart from a much larger clone, this may be a read error. The chain couples TRBV12-3 or TRBV12-4 to TRBJ2-4; 8 positions match TRBD1. The CDR3 consists of 12 residues. As DNA, the CDR3 is TGTGCCAGCAGGGACAGGGATAACATTCAGCACTTC. Translated, it gives CASRDRDNIQHF.

This chain links TRBV14 with TRBJ2-7; TRBD2 aligns across 9 bases. From germline, CDR1 is SGHDN and CDR2 FVKESK. The J segment lost 3 bases and the V segment lost 0 bases, leaving 6 bases of the junction unmatched. The CDR3 length is 16 residues. This CDR3 is CASSQDLRTSDYEQYF. CDR3 DNA sequence: TGTGCCAGCAGCCAAGATCTCCGGACTAGCGACTACGAGCAGTACTTC. Drawing the rest from reference TRBV14 and TRBJ2-7, the complete variable domain is EAGVTQFPSHSVIEKGQTVTLRCDPISGHDNLYWYRRVMGKEIKFLLHFVKESKQDESGMPNNRFLAERTGGTYSTLKVQPAELEDSGVYFCASSQDLRTSDYEQYFGPGTRLTVT.

This clonotype is medium-sized by share. The chain is built from TRBV18 and TRBJ2-2, with D hard to call. The CDR3 spans 15 residues. CDR1 and CDR2 (germline): KGHSH, LQKENI. Between the trimmed V and J ends, which lost 3 bases and 6 bases, there was a span of 14 bases. The CDR3 DNA reads TGTGCCAGCTCACCTCGCCCGATCAACGCCGGGGAGCTGTTTTTT. Translation gives CASSPRPINAGELFF.

A few counts support this clonotype. The chain links TRBV6-1 to TRBJ2-7; D could derive from TRBD1 or TRBD2 (5 bases each). V lost 4 bases to trimming and J lost 2 bases, with 9 bases between them. Per the germline V gene, CDR1 is MNHNS and CDR2 is SASEGT. The CDR3 is 13 amino acids. CDR3 amino acids: CASSGETAYEQYF. The CDR3 region has the DNA TGTGCCAGCAGTGGGGAGACAGCCTACGAGCAGTACTTC.

A few counts support this clonotype. This chain uses TRBV7-2 with TRBJ2-5, with 8 bases lining up with TRBD2. CDR3 length: 14 residues. The trim removed 4 bases at V and 5 bases at J, leaving 6 bases unmatched. Germline V gene data show CDR1 as SGHTA and CDR2 as FQGNSA. The CDR3 spells CASSSIAGLETQYF. The CDR3 region has the DNA TGTGCCAGCAGCTCAATAGCGGGACTGGAGACCCAGTACTTC.

Concerning this clonotype: A much bigger clone sits one base away, suggesting this may be a read error. This sequence joins TRBV14 and TRBJ2-1; 10 bases line up with TRBD2. Germline CDR1 reads SGHDN; CDR2 reads FVKESK. The CDR3 consists of 12 residues. V gave up 6 bases and J gave up 9 bases; unmatched junction bases: 2. CDR3 sequence reads: CASRASGSEQFF. DNA of the CDR3: TGTGCCAGCAGGGCTAGCGGGAGTGAGCAGTTCTTC.

This clonotype has at least ten counts. This chain connects TRBV7-2 to TRBJ2-1; TRBD2 matches at 13 bases. V was pared by 5 bases and J by 4 bases, with 2 bases of the junction left unmatched. The CDR3 contains 15 residues. Germline CDR1 and CDR2: SGHTA and FQGNSA. As DNA, the CDR3 is TGTGCCAGCAGCCTGACTAGCGGGGGGTACAATGAGCAGTTCTTC. It translates to CASSLTSGGYNEQFF.

The table lists this clonotype with many counts. This rearrangement joins TRBV5-1 to TRBJ2-6; D uncertain. Trimming took off 1 base at V and 2 bases at J, with 7 bases between the two ends. The CDR3 is made up of 15 amino acids. Germline V gene lookup returns CDR1 SGHRS and CDR2 YFSETQ. The chain's CDR3 is CASSLMWTGANVLTF. The CDR3 nucleotides are TGCGCCAGCAGCTTGATGTGGACTGGGGCCAACGTCCTGACTTTC. The full variable domain, in which reference TRBV5-1 and TRBJ2-6 provide the parts outside the CDR3, is KAGVTQTPRYLIKTRGQQVTLSCSPISGHRSVSWYQQTPGQGLQFLFEYFSETQRNKGNFPGRFSGRQFSNSRSEMNVSTLELGDSALYLCASSLMWTGANVLTFGAGSRLTVL.

This clonotype was recorded many times. The rearrangement uses TRBV7-2 and TRBJ2-1; possibly TRBD1 or TRBD2 for D (5 bases each). In germline, CDR1 is SGHTA, CDR2 FQGNSA. This CDR3 contains 16 residues. Trimming removed 1 base from V and 10 bases from J, with 20 bases in between. The chain's CDR3 is CASSLVSGPLAWEQFF. The CDR3 DNA sequence: TGTGCCAGCAGCTTAGTGTCGGGACCCCTAGCTTGGGAGCAGTTCTTC.

This clonotype has more than one count but fewer than ten. The chain employs TRBV19 and TRBJ2-1; 7 bases match TRBD1. Germline assignment: CDR1 LNHDA and CDR2 SQIVND (reference sequence). V was clipped by 5 bases and J by 8 bases; unmatched bases: 12. The CDR3 is 15 amino acids. The CDR3 loop is CASSRDRRNGDEQFF. CDR3 DNA: TGTGCCAGTAGTCGGGACAGACGAAACGGTGATGAGCAGTTCTTC.